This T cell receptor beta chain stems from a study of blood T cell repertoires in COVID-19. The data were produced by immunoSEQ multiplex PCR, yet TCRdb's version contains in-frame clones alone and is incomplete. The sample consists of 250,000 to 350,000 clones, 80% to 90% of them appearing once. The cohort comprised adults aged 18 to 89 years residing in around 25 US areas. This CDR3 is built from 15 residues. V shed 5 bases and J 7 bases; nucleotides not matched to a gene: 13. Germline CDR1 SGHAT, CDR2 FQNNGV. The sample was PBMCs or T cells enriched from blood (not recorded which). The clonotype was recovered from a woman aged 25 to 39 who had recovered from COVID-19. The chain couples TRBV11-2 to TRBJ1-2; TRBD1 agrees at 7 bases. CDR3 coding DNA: TGTGCCAGCAGCGGGAACCCGGGACAGCTAATTGGCTACACCTTC. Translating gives CASSGNPGQLIGYTF.